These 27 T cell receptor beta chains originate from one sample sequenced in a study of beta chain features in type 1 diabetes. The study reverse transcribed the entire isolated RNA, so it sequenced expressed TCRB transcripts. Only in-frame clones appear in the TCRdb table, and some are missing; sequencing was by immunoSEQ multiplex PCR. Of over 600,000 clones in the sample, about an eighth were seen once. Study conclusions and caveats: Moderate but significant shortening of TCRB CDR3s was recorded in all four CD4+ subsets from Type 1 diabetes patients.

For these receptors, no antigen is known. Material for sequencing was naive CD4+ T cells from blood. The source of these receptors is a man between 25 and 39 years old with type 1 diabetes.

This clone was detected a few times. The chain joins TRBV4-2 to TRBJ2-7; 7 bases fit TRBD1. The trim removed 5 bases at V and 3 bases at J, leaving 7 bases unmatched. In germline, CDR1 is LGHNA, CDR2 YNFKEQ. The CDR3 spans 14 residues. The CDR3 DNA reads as TGTGCCAGCAGCGTCGACAGGGACGGCTACGAGCAGTACTTC. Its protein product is CASSVDRDGYEQYF.

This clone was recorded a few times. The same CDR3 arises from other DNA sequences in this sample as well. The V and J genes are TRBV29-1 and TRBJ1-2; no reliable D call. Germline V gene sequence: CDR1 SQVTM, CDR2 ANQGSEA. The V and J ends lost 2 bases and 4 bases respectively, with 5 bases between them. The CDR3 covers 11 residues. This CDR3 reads CSVETGYGYTF. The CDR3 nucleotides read TGCAGCGTTGAAACTGGCTATGGCTACACCTTC.

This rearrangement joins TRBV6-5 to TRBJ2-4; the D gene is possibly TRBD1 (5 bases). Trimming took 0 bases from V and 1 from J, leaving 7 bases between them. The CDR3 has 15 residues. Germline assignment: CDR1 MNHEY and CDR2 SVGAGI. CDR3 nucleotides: TGTGCCAGCAGTTACTCGGGGCACGCCAAAAACATTCAGTACTTC. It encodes CASSYSGHAKNIQYF.

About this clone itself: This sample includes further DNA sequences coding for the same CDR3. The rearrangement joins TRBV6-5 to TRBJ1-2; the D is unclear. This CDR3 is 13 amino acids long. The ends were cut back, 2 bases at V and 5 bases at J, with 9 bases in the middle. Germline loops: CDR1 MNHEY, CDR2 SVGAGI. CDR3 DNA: TGTGCCAGCAGTTACGAGGGTTTGTATGGCTACACCTTC. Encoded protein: CASSYEGLYGYTF.

CDR3 amino acids: CASSVTQGAKGYGYTF. CDR3 in DNA: TGCGCCAGCAGCGTAACTCAGGGGGCAAAGGGCTATGGCTACACCTTC. The chain carries TRBV5-1 and TRBJ1-2, with 8 bases that match TRBD1. Germline CDR1 and CDR2: SGHRS and YFSETQ. CDR3 length: 16 amino acids. Germline trimming cut 4 bases from V and 4 bases from J; bases unmatched to any gene: 12.

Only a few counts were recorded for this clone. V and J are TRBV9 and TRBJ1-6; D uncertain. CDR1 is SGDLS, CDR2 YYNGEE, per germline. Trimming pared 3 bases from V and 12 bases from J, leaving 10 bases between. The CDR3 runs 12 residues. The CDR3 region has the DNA TGTGCCAGCAGCGCGGAGGGCGGACCCCTCCACTTT. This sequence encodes CASSAEGGPLHF.

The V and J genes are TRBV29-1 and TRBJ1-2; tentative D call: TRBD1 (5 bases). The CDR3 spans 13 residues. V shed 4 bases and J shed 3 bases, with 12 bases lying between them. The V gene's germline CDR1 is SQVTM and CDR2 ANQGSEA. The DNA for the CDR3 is TGCAGCGTTGTGAGAGGGGTGGACTATGGCTACACCTTC. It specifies CSVVRGVDYGYTF.

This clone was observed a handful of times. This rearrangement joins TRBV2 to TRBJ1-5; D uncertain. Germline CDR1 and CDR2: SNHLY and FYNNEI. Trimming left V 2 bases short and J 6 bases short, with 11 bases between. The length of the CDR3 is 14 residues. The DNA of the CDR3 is TGTGCCAGCAGTGAACAGGTTCCTAGTCAGCCCCAGCATTTT. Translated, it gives CASSEQVPSQPQHF.

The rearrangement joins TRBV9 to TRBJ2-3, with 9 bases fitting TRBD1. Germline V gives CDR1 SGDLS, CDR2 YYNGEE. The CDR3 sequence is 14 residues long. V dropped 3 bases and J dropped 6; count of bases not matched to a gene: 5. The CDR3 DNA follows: TGTGCCAGCAGCGGGGACAGGGAAGGTGATACGCAGTATTTT. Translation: CASSGDREGDTQYF. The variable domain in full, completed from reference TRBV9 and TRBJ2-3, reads DSGVTQTPKHLITATGQRVTLRCSPRSGDLSVYWYQQSLDQGLQFLIQYYNGEERAKGNILERFSAQQFPDLHSELNLSSLELGDSALYFCASSGDREGDTQYFGPGTRLTVL.

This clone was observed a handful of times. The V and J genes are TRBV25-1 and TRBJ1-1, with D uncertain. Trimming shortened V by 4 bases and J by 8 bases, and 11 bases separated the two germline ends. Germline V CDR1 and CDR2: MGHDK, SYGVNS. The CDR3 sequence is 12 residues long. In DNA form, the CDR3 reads TGTGCCAGCAGTGGAGGGTTATTAGAAGCTTTCTTT. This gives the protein CASSGGLLEAFF.

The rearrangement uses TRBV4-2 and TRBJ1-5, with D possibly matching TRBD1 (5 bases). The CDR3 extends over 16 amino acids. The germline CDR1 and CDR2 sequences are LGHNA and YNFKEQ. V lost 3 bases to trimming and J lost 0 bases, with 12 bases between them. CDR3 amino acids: CASSQTGGYSNQPQHF. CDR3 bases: TGTGCCAGCAGCCAGACGGGGGGTTATAGCAATCAGCCCCAGCATTTT.

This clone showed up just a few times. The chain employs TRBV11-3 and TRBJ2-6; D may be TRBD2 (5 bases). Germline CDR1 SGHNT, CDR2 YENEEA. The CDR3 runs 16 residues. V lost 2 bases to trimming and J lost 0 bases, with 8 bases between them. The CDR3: CASSLQEASGANVLTF. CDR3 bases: TGTGCCAGCAGCTTACAGGAGGCCTCTGGGGCCAACGTCCTGACTTTC.

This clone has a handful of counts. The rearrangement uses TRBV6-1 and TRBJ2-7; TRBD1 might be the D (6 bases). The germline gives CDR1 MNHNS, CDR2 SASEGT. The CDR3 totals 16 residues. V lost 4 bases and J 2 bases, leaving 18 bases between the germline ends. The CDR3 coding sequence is TGTGCCAGCAGTGCCTCAGCCGACAGGTTTGCCTACGAGCAGTACTTC. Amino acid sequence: CASSASADRFAYEQYF.

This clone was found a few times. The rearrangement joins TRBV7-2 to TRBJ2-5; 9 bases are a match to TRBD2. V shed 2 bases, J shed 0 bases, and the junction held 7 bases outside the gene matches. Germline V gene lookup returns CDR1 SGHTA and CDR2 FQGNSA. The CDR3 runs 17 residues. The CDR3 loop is CASSLHGSGGNQETQYF. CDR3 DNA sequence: TGTGCCAGCAGCTTACACGGTAGCGGGGGCAACCAAGAGACCCAGTACTTC.

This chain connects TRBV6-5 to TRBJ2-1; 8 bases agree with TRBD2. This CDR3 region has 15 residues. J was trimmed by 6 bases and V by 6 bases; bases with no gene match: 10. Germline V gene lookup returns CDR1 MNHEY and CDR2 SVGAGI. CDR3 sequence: CASSQGLVGVNEQFF. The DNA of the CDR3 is TGTGCCAGCAGCCAGGGACTAGTAGGGGTCAATGAGCAGTTCTTC.

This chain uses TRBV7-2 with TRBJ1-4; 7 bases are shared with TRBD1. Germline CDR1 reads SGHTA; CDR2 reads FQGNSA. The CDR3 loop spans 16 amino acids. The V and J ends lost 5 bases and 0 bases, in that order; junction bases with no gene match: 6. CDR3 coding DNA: TGTGCCAGCAGCCAAGGGGGCACTACAACTAATGAAAAACTGTTTTTT. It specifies CASSQGGTTTNEKLFF.

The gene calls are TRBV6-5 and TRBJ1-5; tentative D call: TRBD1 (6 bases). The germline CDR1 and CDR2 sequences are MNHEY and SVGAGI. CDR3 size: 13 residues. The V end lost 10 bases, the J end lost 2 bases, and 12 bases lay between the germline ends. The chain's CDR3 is CATSDSRNQPQHF. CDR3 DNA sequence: TGTGCCACCTCGGACAGCCGCAATCAGCCCCAGCATTTT.

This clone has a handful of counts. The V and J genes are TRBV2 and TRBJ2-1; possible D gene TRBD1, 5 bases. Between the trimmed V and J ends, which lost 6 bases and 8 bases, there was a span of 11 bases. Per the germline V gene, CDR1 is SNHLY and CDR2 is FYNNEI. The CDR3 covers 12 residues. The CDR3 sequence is CASRTDDDEQFF. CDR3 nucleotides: TGTGCCAGCAGGACAGACGACGATGAGCAGTTCTTC.

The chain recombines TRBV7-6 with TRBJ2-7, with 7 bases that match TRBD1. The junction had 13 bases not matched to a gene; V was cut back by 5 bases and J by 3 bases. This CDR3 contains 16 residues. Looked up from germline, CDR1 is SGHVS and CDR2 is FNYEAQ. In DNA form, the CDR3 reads TGTGCCAGCAGCCCAGTACAGGGGTCCCGGGGCTACGAGCAGTACTTC. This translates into CASSPVQGSRGYEQYF.

The CDR3 sequence: CASRGGGRRYNEQFF. CDR3 coding DNA: TGTGCCAGCAGGGGGGGCGGCAGGCGATACAATGAGCAGTTCTTC. V gene TRBV6-5 combines with J gene TRBJ2-1; D tentatively fits TRBD1 or TRBD2 (6 bases each). The CDR3 is 15 amino acids. Germline V gene lookup returns CDR1 MNHEY and CDR2 SVGAGI. Trimming cost V 6 bases and J 4 bases, with 16 bases left between them.

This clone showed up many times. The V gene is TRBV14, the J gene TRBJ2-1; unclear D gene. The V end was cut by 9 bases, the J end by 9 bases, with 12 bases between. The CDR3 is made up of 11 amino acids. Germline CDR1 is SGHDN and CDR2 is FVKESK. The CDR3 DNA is TGTGCCAGTAAAGGACGGTCTGAGCAGTTCTTC. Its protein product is CASKGRSEQFF. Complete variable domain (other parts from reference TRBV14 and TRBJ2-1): EAGVTQFPSHSVIEKGQTVTLRCDPISGHDNLYWYRRVMGKEIKFLLHFVKESKQDESGMPNNRFLAERTGGTYSTLKVQPAELEDSGVYFCASKGRSEQFFGPGTRLTVL.

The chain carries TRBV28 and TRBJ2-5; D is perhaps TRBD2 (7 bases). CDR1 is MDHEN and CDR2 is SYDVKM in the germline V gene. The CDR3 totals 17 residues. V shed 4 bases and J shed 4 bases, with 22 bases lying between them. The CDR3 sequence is CASSSHQGGGLGETQYF. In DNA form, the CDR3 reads TGTGCCAGCAGTTCCCACCAAGGGGGGGGATTAGGAGAGACCCAGTACTTC.

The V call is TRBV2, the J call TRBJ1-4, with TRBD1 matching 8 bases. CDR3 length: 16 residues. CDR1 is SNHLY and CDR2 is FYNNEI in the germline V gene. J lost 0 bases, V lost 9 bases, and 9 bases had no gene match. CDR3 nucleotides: TGTGCCAGTACCGGGACAGGAGCTGCAACTAATGAAAAACTGTTTTTT. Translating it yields CASTGTGAATNEKLFF.

Here the CDR3 reads CASSDPRTGGLGGELFF. CDR3 sequence (DNA): TGTGCCAGCAGTGACCCGAGGACAGGCGGTTTGGGCGGGGAGCTGTTTTTT. V is TRBV25-1 and J is TRBJ2-2; TRBD1 matches 7 bases. The junction had 14 bases not matched to a gene; V was cut back by 3 bases and J by 7 bases. This CDR3 region has 17 residues. Germline V gene data show CDR1 as MGHDK and CDR2 as SYGVNS.

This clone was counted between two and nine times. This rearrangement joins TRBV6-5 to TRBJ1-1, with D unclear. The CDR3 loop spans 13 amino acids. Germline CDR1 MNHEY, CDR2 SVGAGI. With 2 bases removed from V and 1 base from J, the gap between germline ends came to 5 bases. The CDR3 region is CASSYGENTEAFF. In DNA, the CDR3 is TGTGCCAGCAGTTACGGGGAGAACACTGAAGCTTTCTTT.

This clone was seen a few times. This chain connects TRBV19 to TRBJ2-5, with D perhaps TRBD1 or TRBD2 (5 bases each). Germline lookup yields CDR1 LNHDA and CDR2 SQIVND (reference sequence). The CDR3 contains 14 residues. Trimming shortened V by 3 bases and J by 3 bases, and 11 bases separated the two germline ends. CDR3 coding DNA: TGTGCCAGTAGTATCGGGACGGCAAAAGAGACCCAGTACTTC. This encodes CASSIGTAKETQYF.

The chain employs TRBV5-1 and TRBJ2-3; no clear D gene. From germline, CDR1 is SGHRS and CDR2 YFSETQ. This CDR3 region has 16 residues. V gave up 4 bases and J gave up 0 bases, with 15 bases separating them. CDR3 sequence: CASSPGYSQSTDTQYF. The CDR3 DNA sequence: TGCGCCAGCAGCCCTGGTTACAGCCAGAGCACAGATACGCAGTATTTT.